Here is one T cell receptor (beta chain) with its context. Its antigen is not known. It was with 60 Vbeta and 13 Jbeta primers that the PCR ran. TCRdb's table, derived via immunoSEQ multiplex PCR, lists solely in-frame clones and lacks some. The sample has tens of thousands of clones, about 79% seen once; the top ten hold approximately 7.8%. CDR1 is MNHNY and CDR2 is SVGAGI in the germline V gene (reference sequence). V lost 1 base, J lost 6 bases, and 4 bases lay in between. The CDR3 consists of 12 residues. This entry comes from a study of cytomegalovirus exposure and HLA in healthy donors. General observations from the study: Listed as cytomegalovirus-associated were around 160 TCR beta chains. In a later analysis, several top co-occurrence clusters appeared linked to parvovirus B19, influenza, CMV and Epstein-Barr virus. Cytomegalovirus status, reportedly, was diagnosed with high specificity and sensitivity by the classifier. Across donors, presence/absence analyses took sequencing depth to be roughly uniform.

V and J are TRBV6-6 and TRBJ1-5; D call uncertain. The clonotype comes from a man aged 55-75 years in good health and CMV-seropositive. The sequenced material came from PBMCs. The CDR3 bases are TGTGCCAGCAGTTACTACACTCAGCCCCAGCATTTT. Translated: CASSYYTQPQHF.